This TCR beta chain emerged from a study of vaccination and CD4 T cells after COVID-19. On the study more broadly: Four females and six males made up the convalescents, with two Hispanic. The post-COVID samples were taken a median approximately 3.5 months after diagnosis, anywhere from 35 to 161. Control cultures were supplied with a CEFX pool, an HIV-1 Nef pool, or no peptide at all.

Researchers used the Oncomine TCR Beta short-read assay to sequence DNA from cultured CD4+ T cells. TCRdb independently ran MiXCR on the PCR reads; one entry per CDR3 protein. The repertoire consists of about 20,000 distinct CDR3 sequences, with around 53% occurring once and the leading ten covering around 16%. About this clonotype itself: Its cognate antigen is unknown.

The treatment was: approximately nine-day PBMC culture with coronavirus spike peptide pools or control peptides (ViraFEST assay). Germline V gene data show CDR1 as SGHNT and CDR2 as YENEEA. With V trimmed by 5 bases and J by 1 base, 7 bases remained unmatched. CDR3 length: 15 amino acids. The chain couples TRBV11-3 to TRBJ2-7; 8 bases align to TRBD1. Sequencing was carried out using CD4+ T cells from blood, cultured in vitro. The TCR sequence derives from a human donor who had recovered from COVID-19. CDR3 nucleotide sequence: TGTGCCAGCAGCCCACTACAGGGGGAGTCCTACGAGCAGTACTTC. This encodes CASSPLQGESYEQYF. Combining the CDR3 with reference TRBV11-3 and TRBJ2-7 gives the whole variable domain EAGVVQSPRYKIIEKKQPVAFWCNPISGHNTLYWYLQNLGQGPELLIRYENEEAVDDSQLPKDRFSAERLKGVDSTLKIQPAELGDSAVYLCASSPLQGESYEQYFGPGTRLTVT.